This is a list of T cell receptor beta chains from one sample in a study of cytomegalovirus exposure and HLA in healthy donors. Generated by immunoSEQ multiplex PCR, the TCRdb table keeps only in-frame clones and is missing some. The sample lists fewer than 55,000 clones, about 70% occurring once. Source material: PBMCs. All receptors derive from a woman between 50 and 59 years old in good health and CMV-seropositive. The CDR3 runs from the conserved cysteine through the conserved F or W. The D gene is left open where the match is weak. Clone size is given for some rows only: seen once, a few or many times, or a class if the clone is expanded.

size: .
V: TRBV9
D: TRBD2
J: TRBJ2-7
CDR3: CASSLRDSGGTYEQYF
DNA: TGTGCCAGCAGCCTAAGGGATAGCGGGGGGACCTACGAGCAGTACTTC

size: .
V: TRBV18
D: TRBD2
J: TRBJ2-7
CDR3: CASSPRGTSGRDPTYEQYF
DNA: TGTGCCAGCTCACCACGCGGGACTAGCGGGAGGGACCCTACCTACGAGCAGTACTTC

size: few
V: TRBV23-1
D: .
J: TRBJ2-3
CDR3: CASSQYGSGKRLTDTQYF
DNA: TGCGCCAGCAGTCAATATGGCAGCGGCAAACGCCTCACAGATACGCAGTATTTT

size: .
V: TRBV19
D: .
J: TRBJ1-1
CDR3: CASSIGQLNTEAFF
DNA: TGTGCCAGTAGTATAGGACAGTTGAACACTGAAGCTTTCTTT

size: few
V: TRBV7-6
D: TRBD2
J: TRBJ2-5
CDR3: CASSSLAPSGSGPRTQYF
DNA: TGTGCCAGCAGCTCCCTCGCTCCTAGCGGGAGTGGTCCTCGGACCCAGTACTTC

size: .
V: TRBV19
D: .
J: TRBJ1-2
CDR3: CASRAAGAQVGYTF
DNA: TGTGCCAGTAGGGCGGCGGGGGCCCAAGTGGGCTACACCTTC

size: .
V: TRBV7-9
D: .
J: TRBJ2-1
CDR3: CASSLVGDNEQFF
DNA: TGTGCCAGCAGCTTAGTGGGCGACAATGAGCAGTTCTTC

size: .
V: TRBV4-2
D: TRBD2
J: TRBJ2-5
CDR3: CASSQEAAGGGETQYF
DNA: TGTGCCAGCAGCCAAGAGGCGGCGGGGGGAGGGGAGACCCAGTACTTC

size: .
V: TRBV15
D: .
J: TRBJ2-2
CDR3: CATRQGVGTGELFF
DNA: TGTGCCACCCGGCAGGGTGTAGGTACCGGGGAGCTGTTTTTT

size: .
V: TRBV5-4
D: TRBD2
J: TRBJ2-3
CDR3: CASSPSGRIADTQYF
DNA: TGTGCCAGCAGCCCCAGCGGGAGAATCGCAGATACGCAGTATTTT

size: .
V: TRBV6-5
D: TRBD1
J: TRBJ1-4
CDR3: CASSSQGAANEKLFF
DNA: TGTGCCAGCAGTTCCCAGGGGGCGGCTAATGAAAAACTGTTTTTT

size: .
V: TRBV9
D: .
J: TRBJ1-3
CDR3: CASSVDLSSGNTIYF
DNA: TGTGCCAGCAGCGTAGATTTGAGCTCTGGAAACACCATATATTTT

size: .
V: TRBV7-2
D: .
J: TRBJ2-1
CDR3: CASSSSNNEQFF
DNA: TGTGCCAGCAGCTCAAGCAACAATGAGCAGTTCTTC

size: .
V: TRBV4-2
D: .
J: TRBJ1-3
CDR3: CASSQDGRGHSGNTIYF
DNA: TGTGCCAGCAGCCAAGACGGCAGAGGGCACTCTGGAAACACCATATATTTT

size: .
V: TRBV11-2
D: TRBD2
J: TRBJ2-5
CDR3: CASSPGLEKETQYF
DNA: TGTGCCAGCAGCCCCGGACTAGAGAAGGAGACCCAGTACTTC

size: few
V: TRBV7-2
D: .
J: TRBJ1-2
CDR3: CASSFQQPYGYTF
DNA: TGTGCCAGCAGCTTCCAACAGCCCTATGGCTACACCTTC

size: few
V: TRBV11-1
D: .
J: TRBJ2-2
CDR3: CASRYTNTGELFF
DNA: TGTGCCAGCAGATATACAAACACCGGGGAGCTGTTTTTT

size: .
V: TRBV2
D: TRBD2
J: TRBJ2-3
CDR3: CASEAGGTDTQYF
DNA: TGTGCCAGCGAAGCGGGGGGAACAGATACGCAGTATTTT